This T cell receptor beta chain was obtained from a study of T-cell reconstitution after alpha-beta-depleted transplantation in children. General study findings and limits: Some patients' high day-60 TCRbeta diversity was attributed to recipient cells surviving conditioning. By one year post-transplant, T-cell counts and diversity largely arose from T cells that were newly produced.

V gave up 1 base and J gave up 3 bases, with 23 bases separating them. Germline-derived CDR1 and CDR2 are LGHNA and YNFKEQ. The CDR3 has 19 amino acids. This clonotype was seen more than once but under ten times. Its antigen is unidentified. Unique molecular identifiers were built into the TCRbeta library. TCRdb reanalysed the PCR reads using MiXCR and keeps one entry per CDR3 protein. The sample has around 420,000 distinct CDR3 sequences; around 16% are singletons. This sequence originates from a boy under two years old who had a stem cell transplant for Wiskott-Aldrich syndrome, so the T cells may come from the graft donor. The material sequenced was PBMCs, mostly from graft donor cells, taken 360 days after TCRalphabeta/CD19-depleted stem cell transplant. The V gene is TRBV4-2, the J gene TRBJ2-3, with D hard to call. CDR3 region: CASSQGMAVSTSRTDTQYF. CDR3 nucleotides: TGTGCCAGCAGCCAAGGGATGGCAGTGAGCACCTCCAGGACAGATACGCAGTATTTT.